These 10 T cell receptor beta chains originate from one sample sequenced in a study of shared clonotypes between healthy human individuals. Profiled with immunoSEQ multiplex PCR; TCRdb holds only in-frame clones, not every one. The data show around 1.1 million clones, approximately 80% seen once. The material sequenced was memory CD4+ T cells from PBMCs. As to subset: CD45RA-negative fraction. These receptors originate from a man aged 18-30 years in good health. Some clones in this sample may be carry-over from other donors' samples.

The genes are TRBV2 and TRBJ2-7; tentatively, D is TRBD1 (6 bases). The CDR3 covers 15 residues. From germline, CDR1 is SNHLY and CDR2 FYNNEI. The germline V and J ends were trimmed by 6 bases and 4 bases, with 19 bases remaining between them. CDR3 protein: CASRATGGIGYEQYF. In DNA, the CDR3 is TGTGCCAGCAGAGCGACAGGCGGTATCGGTTACGAGCAGTACTTC.

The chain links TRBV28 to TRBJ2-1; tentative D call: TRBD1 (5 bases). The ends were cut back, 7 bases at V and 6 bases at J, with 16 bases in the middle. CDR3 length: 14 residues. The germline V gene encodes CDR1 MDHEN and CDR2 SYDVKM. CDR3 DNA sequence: TGTGCCAGCACCCTTGGGGCTAGTTGCAATGAGCAGTTCTTC. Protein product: CASTLGASCNEQFF.

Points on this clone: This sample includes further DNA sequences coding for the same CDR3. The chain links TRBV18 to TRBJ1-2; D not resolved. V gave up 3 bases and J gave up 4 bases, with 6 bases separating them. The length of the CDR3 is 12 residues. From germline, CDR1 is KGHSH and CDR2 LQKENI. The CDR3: CASSPDLYGYTF. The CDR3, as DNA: TGTGCCAGCTCACCTGACCTCTATGGCTACACCTTC.

The CDR3 protein is CASSALQVHGVRYNEQFF. The CDR3 coding sequence is TGTGCCAGCAGCGCCCTCCAGGTACACGGGGTCCGCTACAATGAGCAGTTCTTC. The chain is built from TRBV9 and TRBJ2-1, with a possible D match to TRBD2 (5 bases). CDR3 length: 18 residues. In germline, CDR1 is SGDLS, CDR2 YYNGEE. V dropped 3 bases and J dropped 3 bases, with 22 bases sitting between them.

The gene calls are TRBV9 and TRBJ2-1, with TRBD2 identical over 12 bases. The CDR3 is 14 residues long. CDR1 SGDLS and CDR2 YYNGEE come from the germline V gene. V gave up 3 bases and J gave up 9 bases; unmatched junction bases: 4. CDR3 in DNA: TGTGCCAGCAGCGCTTCTAGCGGGAGGGGTGAGCAGTTCTTC. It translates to CASSASSGRGEQFF. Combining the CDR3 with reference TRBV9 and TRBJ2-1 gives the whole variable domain DSGVTQTPKHLITATGQRVTLRCSPRSGDLSVYWYQQSLDQGLQFLIQYYNGEERAKGNILERFSAQQFPDLHSELNLSSLELGDSALYFCASSASSGRGEQFFGPGTRLTVL.

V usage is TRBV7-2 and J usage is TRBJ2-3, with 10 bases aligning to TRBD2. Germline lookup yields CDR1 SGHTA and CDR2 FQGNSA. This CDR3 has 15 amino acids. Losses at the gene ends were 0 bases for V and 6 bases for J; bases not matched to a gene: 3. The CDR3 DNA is TGTGCCAGCAGCTTAGCTAGCGGGAGGTCGGATACGCAGTATTTT. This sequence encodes CASSLASGRSDTQYF. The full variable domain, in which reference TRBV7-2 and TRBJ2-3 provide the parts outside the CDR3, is GAGVSQSPSNKVTEKGKDVELRCDPISGHTALYWYRQSLGQGLEFLIYFQGNSAPDKSGLPSDRFSAERTGGSVSTLTIQRTQQEDSAVYLCASSLASGRSDTQYFGPGTRLTVL.

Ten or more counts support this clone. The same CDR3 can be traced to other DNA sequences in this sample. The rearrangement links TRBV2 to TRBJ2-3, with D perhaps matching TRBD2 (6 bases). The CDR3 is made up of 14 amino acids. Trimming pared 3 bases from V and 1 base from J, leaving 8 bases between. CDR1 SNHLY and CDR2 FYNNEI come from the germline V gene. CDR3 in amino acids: CASSEGGGTDTQYF. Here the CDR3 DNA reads TGTGCCAGCAGTGAGGGCGGGGGCACAGATACGCAGTATTTT. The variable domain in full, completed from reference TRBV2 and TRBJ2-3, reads EPEVTQTPSHQVTQMGQEVILRCVPISNHLYFYWYRQILGQKVEFLVSFYNNEISEKSEIFDDQFSVERPDGSNFTLKIRSTKLEDSAMYFCASSEGGGTDTQYFGPGTRLTVL.

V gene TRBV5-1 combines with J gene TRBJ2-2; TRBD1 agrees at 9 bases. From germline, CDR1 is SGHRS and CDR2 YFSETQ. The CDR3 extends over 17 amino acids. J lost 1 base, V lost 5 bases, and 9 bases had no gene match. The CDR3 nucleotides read TGCGCCAGCAGTTTGAGCCCGGGACAGGGGAACACCGGGGAGCTGTTTTTT. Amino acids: CASSLSPGQGNTGELFF.

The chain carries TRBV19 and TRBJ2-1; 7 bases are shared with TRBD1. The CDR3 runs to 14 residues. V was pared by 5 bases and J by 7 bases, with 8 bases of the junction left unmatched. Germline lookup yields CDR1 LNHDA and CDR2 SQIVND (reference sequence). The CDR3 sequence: CASSPPPTGNEQFF. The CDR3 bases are TGTGCCAGTAGTCCGCCCCCGACAGGGAATGAGCAGTTCTTC.

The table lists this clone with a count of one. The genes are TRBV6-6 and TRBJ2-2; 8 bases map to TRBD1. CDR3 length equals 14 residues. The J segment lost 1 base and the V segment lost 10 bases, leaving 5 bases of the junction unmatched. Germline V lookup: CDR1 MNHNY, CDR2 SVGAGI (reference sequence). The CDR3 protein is CATQGARNTGELFF. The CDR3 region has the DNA TGTGCCACCCAGGGGGCGCGGAACACCGGGGAGCTGTTTTTT.